This T cell receptor beta chain appears in the sequencing data of a study of memory CD4+ T cells and cytomegalovirus serostatus. Germline lookup yields CDR1 SGHRS and CDR2 YFSETQ. This CDR3 contains 15 residues. V was shortened by 0 bases and J by 3 bases, with 12 bases between the two germline ends. Generated by immunoSEQ multiplex PCR, the TCRdb table keeps only in-frame clones and is missing some. The sample has 48,000 or so clones, about 77% seen once. The sort gate was single viable CD3+CD4+CD8-CD45RO+ cells for memory CD4+ T cells. The sequencing input was memory CD4+ T cells from blood. The rearrangement links TRBV5-1 to TRBJ1-1; D uncertain. The clonotype originates from an adult in good health and CMV-seronegative. The DNA for the CDR3 is TGCGCCAGCAGCTTGGGAGGGCTCGGCGACACTGAAGCTTTCTTT. Amino acid sequence: CASSLGGLGDTEAFF. Filled out from reference TRBV5-1 and TRBJ1-1, the complete variable domain reads KAGVTQTPRYLIKTRGQQVTLSCSPISGHRSVSWYQQTPGQGLQFLFEYFSETQRNKGNFPGRFSGRQFSNSRSEMNVSTLELGDSALYLCASSLGGLGDTEAFFGQGTRLTVV.